The clone carrying this T cell receptor (beta chain) appeared a few times. Its specificity is unknown. This specimen belongs to a study of T cells in Graves' hyperthyroidism and ophthalmopathy. With V trimmed by 4 bases and J by 3 bases, 10 bases remained unmatched. CDR1 MGHDK and CDR2 SYGVNS come from the germline V gene. The CDR3 has 16 residues. Whole-study results and caveats: Blood held most thyroid clonotypes expanded above 0.001 frequency.

In making diagnoses, clinical symptoms, serum thyroxine and TRAb, thyroid ultrasound and orbital computed tomography were all used. There were TCR beta CDR3 regions amplified from RNA transcripts. The study used the HTBI primer set for a first-round RT-PCR of the TCR CDR3. TCRdb itself ran the multiplex PCR reads through MiXCR, one entry per CDR3 protein. The repertoire consists of 500,000 to 600,000 distinct CDR3 sequences, with just over 45% occurring once and the leading ten covering about 7.8%. The chain combines TRBV25-1 with TRBJ2-7; 9 bases fit TRBD1. The sample comprised peripheral blood or thyroid tissue (not recorded which). The clonotype was recovered from a woman younger than 30 with Graves' hyperthyroidism. The chain's CDR3 is CASSGIRDRAGYEQYF. As DNA, the CDR3 is TGTGCCAGCAGTGGCATCCGGGACAGGGCCGGCTACGAGCAGTACTTC.